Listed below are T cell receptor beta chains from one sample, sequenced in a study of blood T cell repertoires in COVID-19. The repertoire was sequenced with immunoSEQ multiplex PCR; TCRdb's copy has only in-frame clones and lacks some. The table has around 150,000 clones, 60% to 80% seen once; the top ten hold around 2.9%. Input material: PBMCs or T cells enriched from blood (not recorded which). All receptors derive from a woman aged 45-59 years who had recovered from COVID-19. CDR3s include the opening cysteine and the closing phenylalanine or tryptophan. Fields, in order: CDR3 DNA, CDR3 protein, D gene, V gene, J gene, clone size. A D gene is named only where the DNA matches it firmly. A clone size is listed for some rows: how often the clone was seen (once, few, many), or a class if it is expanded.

TGTGCCAGCAGCCAAGTTATGTTTTCACCCCTCCACTTT	CASSQVMFSPLHF	NA	TRBV3-1/TRBV3-2	TRBJ1-6	NA
TGTGCCAGCAGCTTAGTGGCAGGGGGAACGCAGTATTTT	CASSLVAGGTQYF	TRBD1	TRBV7-9	TRBJ2-3	NA
TGTGCCAGCACCCAGGTGAAGGGGTTTCAAAGCAATCAGCCCCAGCATTTT	CASTQVKGFQSNQPQHF	NA	TRBV28	TRBJ1-5	few
TGTGCCAGCAGCGCCACCGGAGCCTGGGAAAAACTGTTTTTT	CASSATGAWEKLFF	NA	TRBV13	TRBJ1-4	NA
TGTGCCAGCCGTAGTAAGGGACAGGGCTTGTACTCACCCCTCCACTTT	CASRSKGQGLYSPLHF	TRBD1	TRBV7-6	TRBJ1-6	NA
TGTGCCAGCAGCCTGACTAGCGGGGGCACAGATACGCAGTATTTT	CASSLTSGGTDTQYF	TRBD2	TRBV3-1/TRBV3-2	TRBJ2-3	NA
TGTGCCAGCAGCGGGACTAGCGGGAGAAGCTCCTACAATGAGCAGTTCTTC	CASSGTSGRSSYNEQFF	TRBD2	TRBV7-7	TRBJ2-1	NA
TGTGCCAGCAGCCCCCTCCCGGGACAGGGGGCCACCATATATTTT	CASSPLPGQGATIYF	TRBD1	TRBV3-1/TRBV3-2	TRBJ1-3	NA
TGTGCCAGCAGTGGGACAGATGAAAAACTGTTTTTT	CASSGTDEKLFF	NA	TRBV2	TRBJ1-4	NA
TGTGCCAGCAGCCTTGCGGGAGCCCGCGAGCAGTACTTC	CASSLAGAREQYF	TRBD2	TRBV3-1/TRBV3-2	TRBJ2-7	once
TGTGCCAGCAGCACGGGACAGGTGGACACTGAAGCTTTCTTT	CASSTGQVDTEAFF	TRBD1	TRBV5-4	TRBJ1-1	NA
TGTGCCAGCAGCTACAGGGGGCGGAACACTGAAGCTTTCTTT	CASSYRGRNTEAFF	TRBD1	TRBV14	TRBJ1-1	NA
TGTGCCTGGTCGGGACTGTCAGCGGAGACCCAGTACTTC	CAWSGLSAETQYF	NA	TRBV30	TRBJ2-5	NA
TGTGCCAGCAGCCAAGATCCTGGGCTAGCGGGAGCCTACGAGCAGTACTTC	CASSQDPGLAGAYEQYF	TRBD2	TRBV4-2	TRBJ2-7	NA
TGTGCCAGCAGTTGGGCTAGCGGAGGGACCTACGAGCAGTACTTC	CASSWASGGTYEQYF	TRBD2	TRBV6-6	TRBJ2-7	NA
TGTGCCAGCAGTTCACCTACGGGGGTTTACAATGAGCAGTTCTTC	CASSSPTGVYNEQFF	NA	TRBV28	TRBJ2-1	few
TGCGCCAGCAGCCTGGGGAGCGGGGGACCCGAGTCAGATACGCAGTATTTT	CASSLGSGGPESDTQYF	TRBD2	TRBV5-1	TRBJ2-3	few
TGTGCCAGCAGCTTAAGACTAGCGGCCTACAATGAGCAGTTCTTC	CASSLRLAAYNEQFF	TRBD2	TRBV11-2	TRBJ2-1	NA
TGTGCCAGCAGTTTTTACAGACAGGGGGGAACCGGGGAGCTGTTTTTT	CASSFYRQGGTGELFF	TRBD1	TRBV7-3	TRBJ2-2	once
TGTGCCATCAGTGAGTCATACGTCCACAGGGGGGAAGAGACCCAGTACTTC	CAISESYVHRGEETQYF	TRBD1	TRBV10-3	TRBJ2-5	medium-sized
TGTGCCAGCAGCGTAGACGGACTAGCGGCCGACAATGAGCAGTTCTTC	CASSVDGLAADNEQFF	TRBD2	TRBV9	TRBJ2-1	NA
TGCAGCGTTGATGACAGAAACTATGGCTACACCTTC	CSVDDRNYGYTF	NA	TRBV29-1	TRBJ1-2	NA
TGCGCCAGCAGCTTTAGACAGGGACCAGATACGCAGTATTTT	CASSFRQGPDTQYF	TRBD1	TRBV5-1	TRBJ2-3	NA
TGTGCCACCAGTGATGCTCAGTCCTCCTACAATGAGCAGTTCTTC	CATSDAQSSYNEQFF	NA	TRBV24-1	TRBJ2-1	NA
TGTGCCTGGACGGGGGGCCGGAACTATGGCTACACCTTC	CAWTGGRNYGYTF	NA	TRBV30	TRBJ1-2	once
TGTGCCACCTGGACAGGGGGCAATCAGCCCCAGCATTTT	CATWTGGNQPQHF	TRBD1	TRBV19	TRBJ1-5	NA
TGTGCCAGCAGCTCGCCTTACAGGGGCTATGGCTACACCTTC	CASSSPYRGYGYTF	TRBD1	TRBV7-9	TRBJ1-2	NA
TGTGCCAGCAGCGTACAGGGACAGGGGCTAAGGGGGGAAAAACTGTTTTTT	CASSVQGQGLRGEKLFF	TRBD1	TRBV9	TRBJ1-4	once
TGTGCCAGCATACGGACAAGAAGTACCAGAACGACCGAGCAGTACTTC	CASIRTRSTRTTEQYF	NA	TRBV28	TRBJ2-7	NA
TGTGCCAGCAGCCCTACTGGAAACACCATATATTTT	CASSPTGNTIYF	NA	TRBV11-2	TRBJ1-3	NA
TGTGCCAGCAGTTACCCCCTCGAAGCTTTCTTT	CASSYPLEAFF	NA	TRBV6-6	TRBJ1-1	NA
TGTGCCAGCAGCTTAACCGGGACTAGGGCCGGGGAGCTGTTTTTT	CASSLTGTRAGELFF	TRBD2	TRBV7-3	TRBJ2-2	NA